This TCR beta chain appears in the sequencing data of a study of cytomegalovirus exposure and HLA in healthy donors. General study points: HLA restriction was apparent for most CMV-associated TCR beta chains in a later analysis.

Of note for this clone: Antigen unknown.

Deletions cut 1 base from V and 5 bases from J, with 11 bases between. Germline values: CDR1 SGHVS, CDR2 FNYEAQ. This CDR3 spans 15 amino acids. Primers for the PCR totalled 60 Vbeta and 13 Jbeta. In the authors' methods: The count from a later analysis was roughly 80 million unique TCR beta chains, around 11 million of them shared. Using immunoSEQ multiplex PCR, the repertoire was profiled, and TCRdb retains in-frame clones only, with some absent. V and J calls and clone size are copied from that table; D and trimming were computed from the DNA. Of 150,000 to 200,000 clones in the sample, approximately 81% were seen once.

The chain couples TRBV7-6 to TRBJ2-2, with D possibly matching TRBD2 (6 bases). The specimen was PBMCs. The TCR was taken from a woman aged 25-40 years in good health and CMV-seropositive. The CDR3 nucleotides read TGTGCCAGCAGCTTAGATAGGGGAGGAACCGGGGAGCTGTTTTTT. Translated: CASSLDRGGTGELFF.